One and the same sample provided the 32 T cell receptor beta chains below, sequenced in a study of radiotherapy plus CTLA-4 blockade in lung cancer. Generated by immunoSEQ multiplex PCR, the TCRdb table keeps only in-frame clones and is missing some. The data contain over 75,000 clones, about four fifths of them singletons. This sample comprised peripheral blood, obtained from a patient treated with radiotherapy plus ipilimumab. The receptors originated from a human donor with non-small cell lung cancer who had stable disease on radiotherapy plus ipilimumab.

This clone was found once. The chain employs TRBV5-1 and TRBJ2-7; D unclear. V gave up 0 bases and J gave up 1 base, with 8 bases separating them. This CDR3 comprises 14 residues. CDR1 SGHRS and CDR2 YFSETQ come from the germline V gene. CDR3 sequence: CASSLAPKSYEQYF. The CDR3, as DNA: TGCGCCAGCAGCTTGGCTCCTAAATCCTACGAGCAGTACTTC.

The CDR3 sequence is CASSQLFGGSGNEQYF. CDR3 sequence (DNA): TGTGCCAGCAGCCAATTGTTCGGCGGGAGCGGCAACGAGCAGTACTTC. This rearrangement joins TRBV16 to TRBJ2-7; 7 nucleotides match TRBD2. V lost 1 base and J lost 5; bases outside the gene matches: 11. The CDR3 covers 16 residues. CDR1 and CDR2 from the germline V gene are KGHSY and FQNENV.

The J gene is TRBJ1-6, the V gene TRBV7-9; 8 nucleotides align to TRBD1. Trimming removed 3 bases from V and 8 bases from J; junction bases left unmatched: 6. Germline V CDR1 and CDR2: SEHNR, FQNEAQ (reference sequence). This CDR3 comprises 15 residues. Here the CDR3 DNA reads TGTGCCAGCAGCTTCCGGGGGACAGGATATTCACCCCTCCACTTT. Protein: CASSFRGTGYSPLHF.

J is TRBJ2-7 and V is TRBV19, with TRBD2 identical over 13 bases. The V gene's germline CDR1 is LNHDA and CDR2 SQIVND (reference sequence). CDR3 size: 16 residues. V lost 5 bases and J lost 2; bases outside the gene matches: 6. CDR3 in DNA: TGTGCCAGTAGTGTTCGGACTAGCGGGGGTACCTACGAGCAGTACTTC. Residues: CASSVRTSGGTYEQYF.

The chain links TRBV5-1 to TRBJ2-7, with TRBD1 matching over 9 bases. CDR3 length: 15 residues. Looked up from germline, CDR1 is SGHRS and CDR2 is YFSETQ. The V segment lost 0 bases and the J segment 3 bases; nucleotides outside the gene matches: 4. In nucleotides, the CDR3 is TGCGCCAGCAGCTTGGCCGGGACAGGGATCTACGAGCAGTACTTC. Translating it yields CASSLAGTGIYEQYF.

This clone appeared once. V is TRBV5-5 and J is TRBJ2-5; 8 nucleotides agree with TRBD1. Germline V lookup: CDR1 SGHKS, CDR2 YYEKEE (reference sequence). The J segment lost 5 bases and the V segment lost 4 bases, leaving 4 bases of the junction unmatched. This CDR3 has 13 amino acids. The CDR3 protein is CASSRTGIETQYF. The CDR3 DNA sequence: TGTGCCAGCAGCCGGACAGGGATTGAGACCCAGTACTTC.

This chain uses TRBV28 with TRBJ2-7, with 9 positions matching TRBD2. Germline V gives CDR1 MDHEN, CDR2 SYDVKM. The CDR3 sequence is 15 residues long. Trimming removed 1 base from V and 4 bases from J; junction bases left unmatched: 5. The CDR3 DNA sequence: TGTGCCAGCAGTTTATTTCCAGCGGGGGGTTACGAGCAGTACTTC. This gives the protein CASSLFPAGGYEQYF.

This chain links TRBV28 with TRBJ2-1, with 7 bases aligning to TRBD2. CDR3 length equals 14 residues. V lost 3 bases to trimming and J lost 8 bases; unmatched junction nucleotides: 7. From germline, CDR1 is MDHEN and CDR2 SYDVKM. CDR3 sequence: CASSLFGGSHEQFF. The DNA for the CDR3 is TGTGCCAGCAGTTTGTTTGGCGGGAGCCATGAGCAGTTCTTC. The complete variable domain, with remaining parts taken from reference TRBV28 and TRBJ2-1, reads DVKVTQSSRYLVKRTGEKVFLECVQDMDHENMFWYRQDPGLGLRLIYFSYDVKMKEKGDIPEGYSVSREKKERFSLILESASTNQTSMYLCASSLFGGSHEQFFGPGTRLTVL.

The gene calls are TRBV11-2 and TRBJ2-2; 8 bases map to TRBD2. The CDR3 spans 15 residues. Germline V gene lookup returns CDR1 SGHAT and CDR2 FQNNGV. With 4 bases clipped from V and 7 bases from J, the junction kept 8 bases outside the gene matches. The CDR3 DNA follows: TGTGCCAGCAGCTCGACTGGGACTAGAGGCGGGGAGCTGTTTTTT. This codes for CASSSTGTRGGELFF.

The chain links TRBV28 to TRBJ2-5; 13 bases are shared with TRBD2. In germline, CDR1 is MDHEN, CDR2 SYDVKM. The ends lost 6 bases at V and 3 bases at J; junction bases unmatched: 13. This CDR3 is 18 amino acids long. The CDR3 nucleotides are TGTGCCAGCAGACGGGCGGGGGTTGGGACTAGCGGGAAAGAGACCCAGTACTTC. It translates to CASRRAGVGTSGKETQYF.

The gene calls are TRBV14 and TRBJ1-3, with D tentatively TRBD1 (5 bases). Trimming removed 0 bases from V and 5 bases from J, with 8 bases in between. The CDR3 loop spans 14 amino acids. CDR1 and CDR2 (germline): SGHDN, FVKESK. CDR3 sequence (DNA): TGTGCCAGCAGCCAAGAATGGGGACGAAACACCATATATTTT. Protein product: CASSQEWGRNTIYF. Variable domain in full (rest from reference TRBV14 and TRBJ1-3): EAGVTQFPSHSVIEKGQTVTLRCDPISGHDNLYWYRRVMGKEIKFLLHFVKESKQDESGMPNNRFLAERTGGTYSTLKVQPAELEDSGVYFCASSQEWGRNTIYFGEGSWLTVV.

The chain recombines TRBV7-9 with TRBJ1-6; D perhaps matches TRBD1 (5 bases). The V end was cut by 10 bases, the J end by 7 bases, with 14 bases between. The germline V gene has CDR1 SEHNR and CDR2 FQNEAQ (reference sequence). This CDR3 spans 13 amino acids. This CDR3 is CAIRPGGNSPLHF. The CDR3 DNA reads as TGTGCCATACGACCGGGGGGAAATTCACCCCTCCACTTT.

The V call is TRBV5-1, the J call TRBJ1-6; D not resolved. The germline gives CDR1 SGHRS, CDR2 YFSETQ. V shed 0 bases and J shed 7 bases, with 11 bases lying between them. The CDR3 has 15 amino acids. CDR3 residues: CASSLETLQNSPLHF. In DNA form, the CDR3 reads TGCGCCAGCAGCTTGGAGACCCTTCAGAATTCACCCCTCCACTTT.

This clone was counted once. The chain recombines TRBV6-5 with TRBJ2-7; 8 bases align to TRBD1. This CDR3 has 15 residues. V dropped 5 bases and J dropped 2; count of bases not matched to a gene: 8. Germline V CDR1 and CDR2: MNHEY, SVGAGI. The CDR3 spells CASSHRDRTPYEQYF. Written as DNA, the CDR3 is TGTGCCAGCAGTCACCGGGACAGGACCCCCTACGAGCAGTACTTC.

For the CDR3, the DNA is TGTGCCAGCAGTGAAGTGGCGGCCTCGGGAGATACGCAGTATTTT. It codes for CASSEVAASGDTQYF. The chain has TRBV6-1 and TRBJ2-3; the D is unclear. Between the trimmed V and J ends, which lost 1 base and 5 bases, there was a span of 13 bases. There are 15 residues in the CDR3. Looked up from germline, CDR1 is MNHNS and CDR2 is SASEGT.

The V call is TRBV7-2, the J call TRBJ2-5, with D unresolved. Germline V gives CDR1 SGHTA, CDR2 FQGNSA. The CDR3 spans 15 residues. V lost 1 base, J lost 1 base, and 10 bases lay in between. Written as DNA, the CDR3 is TGTGCCAGCAGCTTAGGGCTACCCTCCCAAGAGACCCAGTACTTC. Protein: CASSLGLPSQETQYF.

The CDR3 region is CASSFQGRTDTQYF. The CDR3 nucleotides read TGTGCCAGCAGCTTTCAGGGACGCACAGATACGCAGTATTTT. V is TRBV7-9 and J is TRBJ2-3, with D perhaps assigned TRBD1 or TRBD2 (5 bases each). Trimming removed 3 bases from V and 1 base from J, with 8 bases in between. Germline CDR1 is SEHNR and CDR2 is FQNEAQ (reference sequence). The CDR3 is 14 residues long.

This chain joins TRBV7-3 and TRBJ1-5; 8 bases fit TRBD1. J was trimmed by 7 bases and V by 2 bases; bases with no gene match: 1. CDR1 is SGHTA and CDR2 is FQGTGA in the germline V gene. This CDR3 region has 13 residues. CDR3 sequence reads: CASSLAGGQPQHF. The CDR3 DNA reads as TGTGCCAGCAGCTTAGCAGGGGGCCAGCCCCAGCATTTT. The full variable domain, with the rest looked up from reference TRBV7-3 and TRBJ1-5, is GAGVSQTPSNKVTEKGKYVELRCDPISGHTALYWYRQSLGQGPEFLIYFQGTGAADDSGLPNDRFFAVRPEGSVSTLKIQRTERGDSAVYLCASSLAGGQPQHFGDGTRLSIL.

V and J are TRBV10-3 and TRBJ1-2; TRBD1 aligns across 12 bases. The V gene's germline CDR1 is ENHRY and CDR2 SYGVKD. Unmatched junction bases numbered 5, after V lost 0 bases and J lost 6 bases. The CDR3 extends over 16 amino acids. CDR3 amino acids: CAISESPGQGANGYTF. The DNA for the CDR3 is TGTGCCATCAGTGAGTCACCGGGACAGGGGGCAAATGGCTACACCTTC.

This chain links TRBV2 with TRBJ2-1; TRBD2 agrees at 7 bases. V trimming: 2 bases; J trimming: 1 base; junction bases outside the gene matches: 11. CDR3 length: 18 amino acids. Germline-derived CDR1 and CDR2 are SNHLY and FYNNEI. The chain's CDR3 is CASSESRGGGGSYNEQFF. Here the CDR3 DNA reads TGTGCCAGCAGTGAATCTAGGGGCGGCGGGGGATCCTACAATGAGCAGTTCTTC.

The chain has TRBV27 and TRBJ1-5; D gene uncertain. Deletions cut 2 bases from V and 0 bases from J, with 5 bases between. CDR3 length: 14 amino acids. Germline assignment: CDR1 MNHEY and CDR2 SMNVEV (reference sequence). The CDR3 sequence is CASSLESSNQPQHF. The DNA of the CDR3 is TGTGCCAGCAGTTTAGAAAGTAGCAATCAGCCCCAGCATTTT.

The genes are TRBV6-5 and TRBJ1-6; 7 bases map to TRBD1. Germline values: CDR1 MNHEY, CDR2 SVGAGI. This CDR3 region has 15 residues. V shed 5 bases, J shed 7 bases, and the junction held 8 bases outside the gene matches. CDR3 loop: CASSGEVQGNSPLHF. The CDR3 region has the DNA TGTGCCAGCAGTGGCGAGGTACAGGGGAATTCACCCCTCCACTTT.

The chain carries TRBV7-6 and TRBJ2-1, with 8 bases matching TRBD2. Germline trimming cut 4 bases from V and 2 bases from J; bases unmatched to any gene: 4. CDR1 and CDR2 (germline): SGHVS, FNYEAQ. The CDR3 has 15 amino acids. CDR3 sequence (DNA): TGTGCCAGCAGCTCTAGCGGGCTAACCTACAATGAGCAGTTCTTC. This codes for CASSSSGLTYNEQFF.

The rearrangement links TRBV4-1 to TRBJ1-4; TRBD1 matches at 7 bases. V lost 3 bases and J lost 3; bases outside the gene matches: 1. Germline lookup yields CDR1 MGHRA and CDR2 YSYEKL. This CDR3 region has 14 residues. As DNA, the CDR3 is TGCGCCAGCAGCCAGGGACAGCCTAATGAAAAACTGTTTTTT. This translates into CASSQGQPNEKLFF.

The rearrangement joins TRBV28 to TRBJ1-5; D is undetermined. V lost 5 bases and J 4 bases, leaving 6 bases between the germline ends. The CDR3 is made up of 12 amino acids. Germline loops: CDR1 MDHEN, CDR2 SYDVKM. The CDR3 here is CASSLPNQPQHF. In nucleotides, the CDR3 is TGTGCCAGCAGTCTTCCGAATCAGCCCCAGCATTTT. Full variable domain (outside the CDR3, taken from reference TRBV28 and TRBJ1-5): DVKVTQSSRYLVKRTGEKVFLECVQDMDHENMFWYRQDPGLGLRLIYFSYDVKMKEKGDIPEGYSVSREKKERFSLILESASTNQTSMYLCASSLPNQPQHFGDGTRLSIL.

The rearrangement uses TRBV14 and TRBJ2-7, with 7 bases that match TRBD2. Germline V lookup: CDR1 SGHDN, CDR2 FVKESK. This CDR3 has 14 amino acids. With 2 bases clipped from V and 4 bases from J, the junction kept 5 bases outside the gene matches. The CDR3: CASSQSGLPYEQYF. The CDR3 DNA sequence: TGTGCCAGCAGCCAATCGGGACTACCGTACGAGCAGTACTTC.

The chain carries TRBV9 and TRBJ1-2; 7 nucleotides align to TRBD1. The CDR3 spans 14 residues. With V trimmed by 2 bases and J by 10 bases, 11 bases remained unmatched. Germline CDR1 SGDLS, CDR2 YYNGEE. Here the CDR3 reads CASSVYRDSGLYTF. CDR3 coding DNA: TGTGCCAGCAGCGTTTACCGGGACAGCGGACTCTACACCTTC.

The rearrangement uses TRBV2 and TRBJ1-1, with TRBD1 as a possible D gene (5 bases). The CDR3 is 13 residues long. Per the germline V gene, CDR1 is SNHLY and CDR2 is FYNNEI. Trimming left V 4 bases short and J 2 bases short, with 8 bases between. The CDR3 sequence: CASSVDKNTEAFF. The CDR3 DNA reads TGTGCCAGCAGTGTGGACAAAAACACTGAAGCTTTCTTT. The variable domain in full, completed from reference TRBV2 and TRBJ1-1, reads EPEVTQTPSHQVTQMGQEVILRCVPISNHLYFYWYRQILGQKVEFLVSFYNNEISEKSEIFDDQFSVERPDGSNFTLKIRSTKLEDSAMYFCASSVDKNTEAFFGQGTRLTVV.

The V gene is TRBV9, the J gene TRBJ1-1, with 10 bases lining up with TRBD1. V dropped 6 bases and J dropped 5; count of bases not matched to a gene: 4. The CDR3 loop spans 13 amino acids. Germline V gives CDR1 SGDLS, CDR2 YYNGEE. In nucleotides, the CDR3 is TGTGCCAGCACCCGGGACAGGGGAACTGAAGCTTTCTTT. Translating gives CASTRDRGTEAFF.

The CDR3 is CASSPRRTTYEQYF. CDR3 DNA: TGTGCCAGCAGTCCCCGACGGACGACCTACGAGCAGTACTTC. The rearrangement uses TRBV27 and TRBJ2-7; D uncertain. The CDR3 is 14 amino acids. V lost 5 bases and J 2 bases, leaving 13 bases between the germline ends. Germline V lookup: CDR1 MNHEY, CDR2 SMNVEV (reference sequence).

The rearrangement joins TRBV7-2 to TRBJ2-6; 9 bases match TRBD1. V gave up 6 bases and J gave up 2 bases; unmatched junction bases: 2. The CDR3 totals 15 residues. Germline values: CDR1 SGHTA, CDR2 FQGNSA. In DNA, the CDR3 is TGTGCCAGCAGGTACAGGGGGCCTGGGGCCAACGTCCTGACTTTC. Translating gives CASRYRGPGANVLTF.

The V call is TRBV6-4, the J call TRBJ1-4; D not resolved. The CDR3 sequence is 16 residues long. V lost 0 bases and J lost 0, with 8 bases in between. CDR1 and CDR2 from the germline V gene are MRHNA and SNTAGT. The chain's CDR3 is CASSDSFTATNEKLFF. The CDR3 DNA reads as TGTGCCAGCAGTGACTCGTTCACCGCAACTAATGAAAAACTGTTTTTT.